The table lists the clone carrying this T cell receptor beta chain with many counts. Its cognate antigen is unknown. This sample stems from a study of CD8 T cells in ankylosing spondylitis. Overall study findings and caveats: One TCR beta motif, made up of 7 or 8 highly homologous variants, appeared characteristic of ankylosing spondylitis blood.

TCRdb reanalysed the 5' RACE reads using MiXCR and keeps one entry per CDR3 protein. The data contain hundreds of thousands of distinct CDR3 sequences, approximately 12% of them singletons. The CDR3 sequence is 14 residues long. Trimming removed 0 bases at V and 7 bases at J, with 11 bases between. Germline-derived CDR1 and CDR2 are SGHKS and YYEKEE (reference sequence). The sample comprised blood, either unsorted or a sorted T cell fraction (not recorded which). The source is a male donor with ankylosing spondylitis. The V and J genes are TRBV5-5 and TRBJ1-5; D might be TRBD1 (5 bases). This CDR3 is CASSLAGKGQPQHF. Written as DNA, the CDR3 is TGTGCCAGCAGCTTGGCGGGGAAGGGGCAGCCCCAGCATTTT.